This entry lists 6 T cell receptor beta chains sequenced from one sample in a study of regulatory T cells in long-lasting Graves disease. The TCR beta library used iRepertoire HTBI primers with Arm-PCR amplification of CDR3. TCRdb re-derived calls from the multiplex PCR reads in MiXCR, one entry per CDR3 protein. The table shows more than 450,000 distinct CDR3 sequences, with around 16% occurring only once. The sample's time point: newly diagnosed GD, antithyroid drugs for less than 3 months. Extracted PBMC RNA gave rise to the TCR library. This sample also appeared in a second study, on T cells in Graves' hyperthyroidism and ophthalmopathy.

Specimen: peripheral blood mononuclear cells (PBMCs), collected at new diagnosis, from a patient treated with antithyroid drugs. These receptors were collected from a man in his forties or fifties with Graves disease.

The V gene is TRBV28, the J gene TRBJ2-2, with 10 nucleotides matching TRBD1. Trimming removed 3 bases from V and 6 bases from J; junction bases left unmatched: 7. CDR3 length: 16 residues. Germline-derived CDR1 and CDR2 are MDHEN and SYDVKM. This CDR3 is CASSFGGQGGSGELFF. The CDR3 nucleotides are TGTGCCAGCAGTTTTGGTGGACAGGGGGGTTCCGGGGAGCTGTTTTTT.

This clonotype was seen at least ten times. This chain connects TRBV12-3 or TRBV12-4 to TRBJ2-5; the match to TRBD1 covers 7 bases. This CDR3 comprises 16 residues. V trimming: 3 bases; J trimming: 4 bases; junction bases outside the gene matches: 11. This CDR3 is CASSFTQGGGRETQYF. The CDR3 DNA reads TGTGCCAGCAGTTTTACCCAAGGGGGCGGGCGAGAGACCCAGTACTTC.

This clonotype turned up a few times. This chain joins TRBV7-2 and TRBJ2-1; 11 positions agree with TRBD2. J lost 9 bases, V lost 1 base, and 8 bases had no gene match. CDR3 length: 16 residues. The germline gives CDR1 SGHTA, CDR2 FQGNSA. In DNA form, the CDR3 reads TGTGCCAGCAGCTTAGATTTGACTAGCGGGATCCTTGAGCAGTTCTTC. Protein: CASSLDLTSGILEQFF.

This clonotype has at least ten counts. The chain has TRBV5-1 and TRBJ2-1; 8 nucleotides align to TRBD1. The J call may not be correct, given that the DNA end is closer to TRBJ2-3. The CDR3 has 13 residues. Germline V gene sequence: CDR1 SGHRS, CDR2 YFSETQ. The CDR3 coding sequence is TGCGCCAGCAGCAGAATACAGGGGGACACGCAGTATTTT. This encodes CASSRIQGDTQYF.

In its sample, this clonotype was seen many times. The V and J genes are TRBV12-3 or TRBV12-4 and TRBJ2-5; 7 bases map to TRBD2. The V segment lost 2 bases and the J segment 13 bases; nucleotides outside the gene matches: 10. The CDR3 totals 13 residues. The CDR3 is CASSLLGTSERYF. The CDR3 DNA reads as TGTGCCAGCAGTTTATTAGGCACTAGCGAGAGGTACTTC.

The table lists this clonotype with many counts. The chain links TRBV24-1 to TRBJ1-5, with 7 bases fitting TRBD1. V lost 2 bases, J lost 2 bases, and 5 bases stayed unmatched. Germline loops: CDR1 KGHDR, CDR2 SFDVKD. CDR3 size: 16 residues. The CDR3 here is CATSDSQGQGNQPQHF. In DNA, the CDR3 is TGTGCCACCAGTGATTCACAGGGGCAAGGCAATCAGCCCCAGCATTTT.